This T cell receptor (beta chain) derives from a study of cytomegalovirus exposure and HLA in healthy donors. Sequencing was performed with immunoSEQ multiplex PCR; in TCRdb, only in-frame clones are kept and a portion is missing. The sample holds about 240,000 clones, around nine tenths seen once. In germline, CDR1 is MNHNS, CDR2 SASEGT. V dropped 1 base and J dropped 7 bases, with 8 bases sitting between them. The CDR3 runs to 14 residues. This clonotype was sampled from a man between 18 and 35 years old in good health and CMV-seronegative. Material: PBMCs. This rearrangement joins TRBV6-1 to TRBJ1-6, with unresolved D. CDR3 region: CASSEGRINSPLHF. CDR3 DNA sequence: TGTGCCAGCAGTGAAGGGCGGATCAATTCACCCCTCCACTTT.